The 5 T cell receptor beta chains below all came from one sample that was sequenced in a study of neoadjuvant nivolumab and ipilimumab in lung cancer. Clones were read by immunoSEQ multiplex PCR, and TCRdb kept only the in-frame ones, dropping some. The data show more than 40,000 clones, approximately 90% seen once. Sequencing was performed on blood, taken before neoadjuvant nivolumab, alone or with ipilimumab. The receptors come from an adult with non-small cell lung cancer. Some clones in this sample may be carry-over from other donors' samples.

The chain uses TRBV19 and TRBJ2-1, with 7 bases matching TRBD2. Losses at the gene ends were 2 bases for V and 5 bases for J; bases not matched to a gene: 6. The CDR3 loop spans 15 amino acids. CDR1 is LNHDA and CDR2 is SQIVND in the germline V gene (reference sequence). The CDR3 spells CASSIWGGVNNEQFF. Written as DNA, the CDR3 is TGTGCCAGTAGTATATGGGGGGGGGTGAACAATGAGCAGTTCTTC. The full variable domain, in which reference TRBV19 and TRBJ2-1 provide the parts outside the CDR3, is DGGITQSPKYLFRKEGQNVTLSCEQNLNHDAMYWYRQDPGQGLRLIYYSQIVNDFQKGDIAEGYSVSREKKESFPLTVTSAQKNPTAFYLCASSIWGGVNNEQFFGPGTRLTVL.

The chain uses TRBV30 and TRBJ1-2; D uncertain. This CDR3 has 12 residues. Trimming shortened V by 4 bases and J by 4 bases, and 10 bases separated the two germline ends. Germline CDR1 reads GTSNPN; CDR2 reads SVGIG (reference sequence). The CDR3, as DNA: TGTGCCTGGACTCGACAAGGCTATGGCTACACCTTC. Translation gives CAWTRQGYGYTF.

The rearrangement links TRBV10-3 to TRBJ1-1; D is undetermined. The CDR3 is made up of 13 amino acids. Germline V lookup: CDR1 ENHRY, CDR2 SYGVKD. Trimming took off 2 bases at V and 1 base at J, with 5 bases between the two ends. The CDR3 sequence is CAISEVGNTEAFF. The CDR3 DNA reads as TGTGCCATCAGTGAGGTAGGGAACACTGAAGCTTTCTTT.

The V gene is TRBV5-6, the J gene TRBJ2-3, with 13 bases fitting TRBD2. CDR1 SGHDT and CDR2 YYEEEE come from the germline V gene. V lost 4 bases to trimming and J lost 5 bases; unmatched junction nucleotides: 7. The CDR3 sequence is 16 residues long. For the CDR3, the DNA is TGTGCCAGCAGCCCCGGACTAGCGGGAGCACGAGATACGCAGTATTTT. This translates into CASSPGLAGARDTQYF. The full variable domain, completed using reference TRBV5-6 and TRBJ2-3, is DAGVTQSPTHLIKTRGQQVTLRCSPKSGHDTVSWYQQALGQGPQFIFQYYEEEERQRGNFPDRFSGHQFPNYSSELNVNALLLGDSALYLCASSPGLAGARDTQYFGPGTRLTVL.

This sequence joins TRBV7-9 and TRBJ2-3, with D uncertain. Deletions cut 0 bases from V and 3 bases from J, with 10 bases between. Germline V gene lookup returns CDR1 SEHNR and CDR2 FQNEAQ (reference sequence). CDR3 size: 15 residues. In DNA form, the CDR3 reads TGTGCCAGCAGCTTAGCCGGAGACAAGACAGATACGCAGTATTTT. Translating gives CASSLAGDKTDTQYF.